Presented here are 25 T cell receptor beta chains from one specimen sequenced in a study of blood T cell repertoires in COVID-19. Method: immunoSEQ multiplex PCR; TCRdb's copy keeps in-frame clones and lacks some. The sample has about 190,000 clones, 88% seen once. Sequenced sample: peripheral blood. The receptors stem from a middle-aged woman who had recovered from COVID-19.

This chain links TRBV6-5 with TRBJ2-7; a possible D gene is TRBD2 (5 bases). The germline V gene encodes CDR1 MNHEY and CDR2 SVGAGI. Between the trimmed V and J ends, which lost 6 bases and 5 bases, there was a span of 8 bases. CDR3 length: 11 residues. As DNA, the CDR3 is TGTGCCAGCAGCCGAGGGCACGAGCAGTACTTC. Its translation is CASSRGHEQYF.

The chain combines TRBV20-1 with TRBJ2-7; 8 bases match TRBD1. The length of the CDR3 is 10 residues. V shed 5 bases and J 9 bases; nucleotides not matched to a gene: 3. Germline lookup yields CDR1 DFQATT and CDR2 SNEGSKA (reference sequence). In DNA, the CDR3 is TGCAGTGCTCCCGACAGGGGGCAGTACTTC. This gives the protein CSAPDRGQYF.

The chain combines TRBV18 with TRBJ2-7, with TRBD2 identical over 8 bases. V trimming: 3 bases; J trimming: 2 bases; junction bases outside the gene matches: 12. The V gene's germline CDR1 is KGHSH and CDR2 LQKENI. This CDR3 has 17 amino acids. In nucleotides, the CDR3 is TGTGCCAGCTCACCGTCAGCGGGAGTTTCTCTACCCTACGAGCAGTACTTC. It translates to CASSPSAGVSLPYEQYF.

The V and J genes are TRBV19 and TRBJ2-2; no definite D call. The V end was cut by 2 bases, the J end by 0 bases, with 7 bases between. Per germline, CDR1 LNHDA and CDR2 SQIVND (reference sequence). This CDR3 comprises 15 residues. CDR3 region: CASSIRVPNTGELFF. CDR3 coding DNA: TGTGCCAGTAGTATACGAGTTCCGAACACCGGGGAGCTGTTTTTT.

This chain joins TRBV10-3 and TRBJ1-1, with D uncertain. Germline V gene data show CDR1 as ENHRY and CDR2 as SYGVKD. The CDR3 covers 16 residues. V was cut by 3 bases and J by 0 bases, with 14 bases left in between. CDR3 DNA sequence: TGTGCCATCAGTGACCCCACAAACAACATGAACACTGAAGCTTTCTTT. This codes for CAISDPTNNMNTEAFF.

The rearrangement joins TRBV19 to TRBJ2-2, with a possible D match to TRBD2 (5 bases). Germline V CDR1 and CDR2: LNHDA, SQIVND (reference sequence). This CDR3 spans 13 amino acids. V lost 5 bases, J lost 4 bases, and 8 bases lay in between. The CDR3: CASSQGSTGELFF. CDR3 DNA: TGTGCCAGTAGTCAAGGGAGCACCGGGGAGCTGTTTTTT.

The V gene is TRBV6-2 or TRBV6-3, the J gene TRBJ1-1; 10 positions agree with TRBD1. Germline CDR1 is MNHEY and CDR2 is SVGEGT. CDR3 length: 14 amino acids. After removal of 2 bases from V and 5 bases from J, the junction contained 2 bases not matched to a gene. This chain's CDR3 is CASSYDRGRTEAFF. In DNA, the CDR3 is TGTGCCAGCAGTTACGACAGGGGGCGTACTGAAGCTTTCTTT.

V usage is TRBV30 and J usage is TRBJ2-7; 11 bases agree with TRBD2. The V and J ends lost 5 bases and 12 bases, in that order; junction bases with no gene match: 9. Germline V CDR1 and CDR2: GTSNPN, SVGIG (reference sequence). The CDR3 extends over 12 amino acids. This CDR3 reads CAWSLAGGVRYF. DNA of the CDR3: TGTGCCTGGTCTCTAGCGGGAGGTGTTCGGTACTTC. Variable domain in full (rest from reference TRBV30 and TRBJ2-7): SQTIHQWPATLVQPVGSPLSLECTVEGTSNPNLYWYRQAAGRGLQLLFYSVGIGQISSEVPQNLSASRPQDRQFILSSKKLLLSDSGFYLCAWSLAGGVRYFGPGTRLTVT.

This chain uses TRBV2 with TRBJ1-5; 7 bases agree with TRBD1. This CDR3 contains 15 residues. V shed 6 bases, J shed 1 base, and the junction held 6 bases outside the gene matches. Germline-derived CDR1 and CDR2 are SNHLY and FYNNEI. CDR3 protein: CASSVQGLSNQPQHF. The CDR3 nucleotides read TGTGCCAGCAGCGTACAGGGGTTAAGCAATCAGCCCCAGCATTTT.

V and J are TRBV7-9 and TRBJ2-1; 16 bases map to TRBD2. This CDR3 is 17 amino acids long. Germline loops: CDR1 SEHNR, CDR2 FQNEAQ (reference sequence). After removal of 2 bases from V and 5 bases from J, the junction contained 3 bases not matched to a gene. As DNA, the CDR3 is TGTGCCAGCAGCTTAAAGGGGACTAGCGGGAGGGACAATGAGCAGTTCTTC. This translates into CASSLKGTSGRDNEQFF.

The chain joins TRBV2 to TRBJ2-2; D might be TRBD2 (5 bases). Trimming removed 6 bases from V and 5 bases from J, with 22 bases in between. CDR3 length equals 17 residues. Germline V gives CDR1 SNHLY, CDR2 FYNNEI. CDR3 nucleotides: TGTGCCAGCAGCGAGTCGCGAACGGGGTCTCAAACCGGGGAGCTGTTTTTT. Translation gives CASSESRTGSQTGELFF.

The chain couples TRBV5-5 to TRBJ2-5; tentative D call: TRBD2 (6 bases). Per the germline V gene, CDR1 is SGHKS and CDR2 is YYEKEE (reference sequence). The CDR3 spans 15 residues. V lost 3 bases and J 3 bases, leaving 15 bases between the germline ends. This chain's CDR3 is CASSWRETIKETQYF. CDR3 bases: TGTGCCAGCAGCTGGAGGGAGACTATCAAAGAGACCCAGTACTTC. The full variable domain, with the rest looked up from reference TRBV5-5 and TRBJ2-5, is DAGVTQSPTHLIKTRGQQVTLRCSPISGHKSVSWYQQVLGQGPQFIFQYYEKEERGRGNFPDRFSARQFPNYSSELNVNALLLGDSALYLCASSWRETIKETQYFGPGTRLLVL.

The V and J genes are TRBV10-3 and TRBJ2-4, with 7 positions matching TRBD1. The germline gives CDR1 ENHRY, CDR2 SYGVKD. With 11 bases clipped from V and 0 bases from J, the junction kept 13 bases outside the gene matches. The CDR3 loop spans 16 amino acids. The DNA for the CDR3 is TGTGCCCCCCAAACCGGGACAGATCTAGCCAAAAACATTCAGTACTTC. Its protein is CAPQTGTDLAKNIQYF.

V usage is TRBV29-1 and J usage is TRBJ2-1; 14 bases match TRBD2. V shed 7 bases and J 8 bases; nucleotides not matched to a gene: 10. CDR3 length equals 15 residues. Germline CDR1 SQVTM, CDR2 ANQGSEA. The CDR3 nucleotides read TGCAGCGGGGGGGGACTAGCGGGAGTAACCTATGAGCAGTTCTTC. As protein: CSGGGLAGVTYEQFF.

The CDR3 is CSVGEAGGYYGYTF. CDR3 nucleotide sequence: TGCAGCGTTGGGGAGGCGGGGGGTTACTATGGCTACACCTTC. This chain links TRBV29-1 with TRBJ1-2; TRBD1 is a possible D gene (5 bases). Between the trimmed V and J ends, which lost 4 bases and 3 bases, there was a span of 15 bases. Looked up from germline, CDR1 is SQVTM and CDR2 is ANQGSEA. The CDR3 extends over 14 amino acids.

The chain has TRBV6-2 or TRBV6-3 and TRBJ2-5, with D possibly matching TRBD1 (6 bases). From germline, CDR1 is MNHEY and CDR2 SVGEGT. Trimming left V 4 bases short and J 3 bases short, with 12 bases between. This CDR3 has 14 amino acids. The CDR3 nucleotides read TGTGCCAGCAGTTCCCCTAGGACAGAAGAGACCCAGTACTTC. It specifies CASSSPRTEETQYF.

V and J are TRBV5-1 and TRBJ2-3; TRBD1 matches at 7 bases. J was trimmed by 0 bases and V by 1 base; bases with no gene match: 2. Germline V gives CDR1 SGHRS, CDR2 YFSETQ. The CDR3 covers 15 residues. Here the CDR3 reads CASSLRDRSTDTQYF. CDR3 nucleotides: TGCGCCAGCAGCTTGAGGGACAGAAGCACAGATACGCAGTATTTT.

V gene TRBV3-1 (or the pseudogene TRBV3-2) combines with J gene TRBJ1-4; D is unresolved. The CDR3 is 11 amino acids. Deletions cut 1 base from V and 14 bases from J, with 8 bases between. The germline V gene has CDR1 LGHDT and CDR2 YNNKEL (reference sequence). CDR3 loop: CASSQVGRLFF. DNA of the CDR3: TGTGCCAGCAGCCAAGTCGGGAGGCTGTTTTTT.

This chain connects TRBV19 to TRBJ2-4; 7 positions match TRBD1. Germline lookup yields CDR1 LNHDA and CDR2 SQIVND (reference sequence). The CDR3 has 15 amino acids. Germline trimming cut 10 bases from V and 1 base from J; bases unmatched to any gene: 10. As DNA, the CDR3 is TGTGCCACCTCGACAGGGCCTACGGCCAAAAACATTCAGTACTTC. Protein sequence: CATSTGPTAKNIQYF. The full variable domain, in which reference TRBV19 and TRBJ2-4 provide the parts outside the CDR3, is DGGITQSPKYLFRKEGQNVTLSCEQNLNHDAMYWYRQDPGQGLRLIYYSQIVNDFQKGDIAEGYSVSREKKESFPLTVTSAQKNPTAFYLCATSTGPTAKNIQYFGAGTRLSVL.

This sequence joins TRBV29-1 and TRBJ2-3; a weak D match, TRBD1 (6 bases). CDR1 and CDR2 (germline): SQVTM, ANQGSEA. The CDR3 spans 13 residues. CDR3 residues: CSCQGLGTDTQYF. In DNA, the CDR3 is TGCAGTTGCCAGGGGTTGGGGACAGATACGCAGTATTTT.

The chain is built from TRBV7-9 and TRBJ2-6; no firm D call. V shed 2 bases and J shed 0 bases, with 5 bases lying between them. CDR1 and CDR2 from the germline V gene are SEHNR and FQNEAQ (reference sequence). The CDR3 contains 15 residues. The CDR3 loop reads CASSLRGSGANVLTF. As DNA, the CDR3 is TGTGCCAGCAGCTTACGAGGCTCTGGGGCCAACGTCCTGACTTTC.

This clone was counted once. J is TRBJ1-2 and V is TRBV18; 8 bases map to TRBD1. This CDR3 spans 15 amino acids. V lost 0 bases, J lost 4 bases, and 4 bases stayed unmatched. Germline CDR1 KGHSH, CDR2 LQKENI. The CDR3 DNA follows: TGTGCCAGCTCACCACCCAATACAGGGGGCTATGGCTACACCTTC. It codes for CASSPPNTGGYGYTF.

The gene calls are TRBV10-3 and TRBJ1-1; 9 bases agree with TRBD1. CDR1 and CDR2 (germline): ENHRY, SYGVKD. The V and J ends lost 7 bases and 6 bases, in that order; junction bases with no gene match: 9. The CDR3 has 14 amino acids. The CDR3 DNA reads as TGTGCCATCACCATGGACAGGGGTACATCTGAAGCTTTCTTT. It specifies CAITMDRGTSEAFF.

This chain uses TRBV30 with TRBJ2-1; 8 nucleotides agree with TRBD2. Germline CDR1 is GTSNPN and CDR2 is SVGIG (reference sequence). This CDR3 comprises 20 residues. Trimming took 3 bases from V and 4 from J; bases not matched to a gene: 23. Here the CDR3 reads CAWRGGLGLEGWVEYNEQFF. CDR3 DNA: TGTGCCTGGAGGGGAGGTTTGGGACTAGAGGGGTGGGTGGAATACAATGAGCAGTTCTTC.

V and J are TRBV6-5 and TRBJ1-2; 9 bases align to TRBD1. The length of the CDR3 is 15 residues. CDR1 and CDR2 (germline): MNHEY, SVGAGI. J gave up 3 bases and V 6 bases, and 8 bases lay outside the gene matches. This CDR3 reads CASRRTGGPDYGYTF. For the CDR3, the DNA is TGTGCCAGCAGAAGAACAGGGGGCCCGGACTATGGCTACACCTTC.